Shown below are 26 T cell receptor beta chains from a single sample sequenced in a study of cytomegalovirus exposure and HLA in healthy donors. Primers included in the PCR were 60 Vbeta and 13 Jbeta primers. Method: immunoSEQ multiplex PCR; TCRdb's copy keeps in-frame clones and lacks some. The sample has about 180,000 clones, 76% seen once. The material sequenced was PBMCs. These receptors came from a woman in her 30s in good health and CMV-seropositive.

This clone has more than one count but fewer than ten. This chain connects TRBV6-1 to TRBJ2-3; the match to TRBD2 covers 11 bases. CDR1 and CDR2 from the germline V gene are MNHNS and SASEGT. This CDR3 has 15 residues. Trimming at V came to 2 bases and at J to 4 bases, leaving 2 bases not matched to a gene. This CDR3 reads CASSETSGGSDTQYF. In DNA form, the CDR3 reads TGTGCCAGCAGTGAAACTAGCGGGGGTTCAGATACGCAGTATTTT.

The chain combines TRBV9 with TRBJ2-7; possibly TRBD2 for D (6 bases). The CDR3 contains 13 residues. The V end was cut by 4 bases, the J end by 0 bases, with 8 bases between. Germline CDR1 and CDR2: SGDLS and YYNGEE. CDR3 bases: TGTGCCAGCAGCCCGGGACTCTCCTACGAGCAGTACTTC. Protein sequence: CASSPGLSYEQYF.

This clone was observed a handful of times. The chain is built from TRBV9 and TRBJ2-5, with 7 bases aligning to TRBD1. Germline V gene sequence: CDR1 SGDLS, CDR2 YYNGEE. The V gene end was trimmed by 0 bases and the J gene end by 5 bases; junction bases not matched to a gene: 10. There are 16 residues in the CDR3. The chain's CDR3 is CASSVGLGQLRETQYF. The CDR3 bases are TGTGCCAGCAGCGTAGGTTTGGGACAGCTGAGGGAGACCCAGTACTTC.

The chain couples TRBV5-1 to TRBJ2-2; a weak D match, TRBD1 (6 bases). The CDR3 spans 15 residues. Looked up from germline, CDR1 is SGHRS and CDR2 is YFSETQ. V shed 3 bases and J shed 5 bases, with 14 bases lying between them. The CDR3 region is CASSSGNRATGELFF. CDR3 coding DNA: TGCGCCAGCAGCTCCGGTAACAGGGCGACCGGGGAGCTGTTTTTT.

This chain uses TRBV27 with TRBJ2-3; the match to TRBD1 covers 11 bases. Germline CDR1 reads MNHEY; CDR2 reads SMNVEV (reference sequence). V shed 5 bases, J shed 4 bases, and the junction held 14 bases outside the gene matches. CDR3 length equals 18 residues. Written as DNA, the CDR3 is TGTGCCAGCAGTCCCTCCGGGACAGGGGGAGTCGCGGCAGATACGCAGTATTTT. This gives the protein CASSPSGTGGVAADTQYF.

The table lists this clone with a few counts. The V gene is TRBV6-6, the J gene TRBJ1-1; maybe TRBD1 (5 bases). CDR1 is MNHNY and CDR2 is SVGAGI in the germline V gene (reference sequence). The CDR3 runs to 14 residues. The CDR3 region has the DNA TGTGCTCGACTAGACCCCCGTAGGGGCACTGAAGCTTTCTTT. Protein: CARLDPRRGTEAFF.

CDR3 DNA sequence: TGCGCCAGCAGCTTGCGGGGACAGACGCACAATGAGCAGTTCTTC. The encoded protein is CASSLRGQTHNEQFF. This sequence joins TRBV5-1 and TRBJ2-1; 7 bases map to TRBD1. Looked up from germline, CDR1 is SGHRS and CDR2 is YFSETQ. The CDR3 has 15 amino acids. The junction had 6 bases not matched to a gene; V was cut back by 1 base and J by 5 bases.

The V call is TRBV19, the J call TRBJ1-1; D is possibly TRBD1 (6 bases). Germline V gene data show CDR1 as LNHDA and CDR2 as SQIVND (reference sequence). The ends were cut back, 5 bases at V and 6 bases at J, with 16 bases in the middle. The CDR3 loop spans 14 amino acids. The CDR3: CASSGHRDDAEAFF. The CDR3 region has the DNA TGTGCCAGTAGTGGTCACAGGGATGACGCTGAAGCTTTCTTT.

V and J are TRBV6-1 and TRBJ1-5; possible D gene TRBD1, 6 bases. V dropped 6 bases and J dropped 7 bases, with 19 bases sitting between them. There are 15 residues in the CDR3. Germline V gives CDR1 MNHNS, CDR2 SASEGT. As DNA, the CDR3 is TGTGCCAGCAGCGGGGTCCTCCGCAGGGGCCAGCCCCAGCATTTT. Protein: CASSGVLRRGQPQHF.

The rearrangement links TRBV4-3 to TRBJ1-2; 9 bases agree with TRBD1. The germline gives CDR1 LGHNA, CDR2 YSLEER. CDR3 size: 15 residues. With V trimmed by 0 bases and J by 4 bases, 3 bases remained unmatched. CDR3 residues: CASSQERDRVYGYTF. The CDR3 nucleotides are TGCGCCAGCAGCCAAGAGAGGGACAGGGTCTATGGCTACACCTTC.

The chain joins TRBV1 to TRBJ2-5; no DNA check was done on the table's D call, TRBD2. TRBV1 is a recognized pseudogene. This CDR3 region has 13 residues. The CDR3 sequence is CTSSLSSGETQYF. The CDR3 DNA reads as TGCACCAGCAGCCTCTCTAGCGGAGAGACCCAGTACTTC.

The chain couples TRBV4-3 to TRBJ1-1; no definite D call. Trimming removed 1 base at V and 4 bases at J, with 7 bases between. This CDR3 contains 13 residues. The germline CDR1 and CDR2 sequences are LGHNA and YSLEER. The chain's CDR3 is CASSQGRFTEAFF. Written as DNA, the CDR3 is TGCGCCAGCAGCCAAGGGAGGTTCACTGAAGCTTTCTTT.

This chain joins TRBV4-3 and TRBJ1-2, with a tentative D call TRBD1 (5 bases). In germline, CDR1 is LGHNA, CDR2 YSLEER. The CDR3 loop spans 12 amino acids. Deletions cut 8 bases from V and 6 bases from J, with 13 bases between. The CDR3 bases are TGCGCCAGCCGTTACGGGACTGATGGCTACACCTTC. Translated, it gives CASRYGTDGYTF.

The chain is built from TRBV30 and TRBJ2-5; D is unresolved. The CDR3 runs to 14 residues. The V gene's germline CDR1 is GTSNPN and CDR2 SVGIG (reference sequence). Deletions cut 2 bases from V and 2 bases from J, with 12 bases between. The CDR3 DNA follows: TGTGCCTGGAGTCTATCCGACGGGCAAGAGACCCAGTACTTC. It encodes CAWSLSDGQETQYF.

This rearrangement joins TRBV5-5 to TRBJ2-7; D is uncertain. The germline gives CDR1 SGHKS, CDR2 YYEKEE (reference sequence). This CDR3 region has 16 residues. V lost 4 bases, J lost 5 bases, and 22 bases lay in between. The CDR3 sequence: CASSVTAGPVGHEQYF. For the CDR3, the DNA is TGTGCCAGCAGCGTTACAGCCGGCCCCGTGGGCCACGAGCAGTACTTC.

The chain has TRBV11-3 and TRBJ1-6; 7 nucleotides agree with TRBD1. This CDR3 has 17 amino acids. Germline-derived CDR1 and CDR2 are SGHNT and YENEEA. With V trimmed by 5 bases and J by 6 bases, 13 bases remained unmatched. The CDR3, as DNA: TGTGCCAGCAGCCCCGCCTTGATCCAGGGGGGTAATTCACCCCTCCACTTT. It yields the protein CASSPALIQGGNSPLHF.

This clone was observed a single time. The V call is TRBV27, the J call TRBJ1-5, with D maybe TRBD1 (6 bases). V shed 3 bases and J shed 7 bases, with 13 bases lying between them. This CDR3 has 14 residues. Germline values: CDR1 MNHEY, CDR2 SMNVEV (reference sequence). Written as DNA, the CDR3 is TGTGCCAGCAGTTTCAGGGGACCGGACCAGCCCCAGCATTTT. This translates into CASSFRGPDQPQHF.

The chain is built from TRBV4-3 and TRBJ1-4, with D possibly being TRBD1 (5 bases). This CDR3 has 17 residues. Trimming removed 0 bases at V and 3 bases at J, with 14 bases between. Germline V gives CDR1 LGHNA, CDR2 YSLEER. The CDR3 here is CASSQDHPGGANEKLFF. The CDR3 coding sequence is TGCGCCAGCAGCCAAGATCATCCTGGAGGGGCTAATGAAAAACTGTTTTTT.

The rearrangement links TRBV7-8 to TRBJ2-5; tentative D call: TRBD2 (5 bases). The CDR3 runs to 11 residues. CDR1 and CDR2 (germline): SGHVS, FQNEAQ. V was pared by 8 bases and J by 5 bases, with 9 bases between. CDR3 loop: CASSRGETQYF. The CDR3 DNA reads as TGTGCCAGCTCTCGAGGGGAGACCCAGTACTTC.

This chain uses TRBV12-5 with TRBJ2-7; 7 nucleotides match TRBD1. V trimming: 3 bases; J trimming: 4 bases; junction bases outside the gene matches: 12. Germline V gene sequence: CDR1 LGHNT, CDR2 FRNRAP. This CDR3 is built from 16 residues. The CDR3: CASGLTGQARTYEQYF. The CDR3 nucleotides are TGTGCTAGTGGTTTAACCGGACAGGCTCGTACTTACGAGCAGTACTTC.

J is TRBJ2-3 and V is TRBV7-9, with 11 positions matching TRBD2. The CDR3 totals 15 residues. The germline V gene has CDR1 SEHNR and CDR2 FQNEAQ (reference sequence). Trimming cost V 5 bases and J 6 bases; bases outside gene matches: 7. CDR3: CASSLGTSGTDTQYF. In DNA, the CDR3 is TGTGCCAGCAGCCTCGGGACTAGCGGTACGGATACGCAGTATTTT.

This rearrangement joins TRBV7-9 to TRBJ1-2; TRBD1 is a possible D gene (5 bases). The CDR3 runs to 13 residues. Germline V CDR1 and CDR2: SEHNR, FQNEAQ (reference sequence). V was shortened by 5 bases and J by 7 bases, with 14 bases between the two germline ends. The CDR3 coding sequence is TGTGCCAGCAGCCGCGACAGCGGGGCTGGCTACACCTTC. This translates into CASSRDSGAGYTF.

The chain joins TRBV6-5 to TRBJ1-5, with a weak D call TRBD1 (5 bases). In germline, CDR1 is MNHEY, CDR2 SVGAGI. The V and J ends lost 0 bases and 4 bases respectively, with 7 bases between them. The CDR3 is made up of 14 amino acids. The CDR3 is CASSYSAGNQPQHF. CDR3 in DNA: TGTGCCAGCAGTTACTCGGCAGGGAATCAGCCCCAGCATTTT.

As to this clone: In the same sample, other DNA sequences code for this CDR3. The J gene is TRBJ2-2, the V gene TRBV9; D uncertain. From germline, CDR1 is SGDLS and CDR2 YYNGEE. The CDR3 contains 13 residues. The V and J ends lost 4 bases and 4 bases respectively, with 8 bases between them. The CDR3 loop reads CASSPRGTGELFF. The DNA for the CDR3 is TGTGCCAGCAGCCCCCGAGGCACCGGGGAGCTGTTTTTT.

The CDR3 DNA reads as TGCGCCAGCAGCGCCTGGACAGGAGGGGGATACGAGCAGTACTTC. It yields the protein CASSAWTGGGYEQYF. This rearrangement joins TRBV5-1 to TRBJ2-7; possible D gene TRBD1, 7 bases. The V gene's germline CDR1 is SGHRS and CDR2 YFSETQ. Trimming cost V 4 bases and J 4 bases, with 18 bases left between them. The CDR3 is made up of 15 amino acids.

The V and J genes are TRBV18 and TRBJ1-5; D not certain. The CDR3 covers 13 residues. Germline V gives CDR1 KGHSH, CDR2 LQKENI. V was shortened by 5 bases and J by 2 bases, with 7 bases between the two germline ends. CDR3 loop: CASSEGGNQPQHF. CDR3 DNA: TGTGCCAGCTCAGAGGGAGGCAATCAGCCCCAGCATTTT.